The following is a TCR beta chain sequence with its context. What it recognizes is unknown. After CD4 positive bead selection, the CD4-negative fraction gave CD8 T cells. Per the germline V gene, CDR1 is DFQATT and CDR2 is SNEGSKA (reference sequence). The CDR3 spans 14 residues. V was shortened by 5 bases and J by 0 bases, with 13 bases between the two germline ends. The beta constant-region primer was an equimolar mix of two oligonucleotides covering TRBC1 and TRBC2. TCRdb fed the UMI-ligation and nested PCR reads into MiXCR, producing one record per CDR3 protein. Among roughly 40,000 distinct CDR3 sequences listed, approximately 12% were seen once. This sample is part of a study of naive and memory T cell subsets. Study-wide results and caveats: Each distinct alpha or beta sequence counts as one clonotype.

Sequenced sample: effector memory CD4+ T cells from blood. The subset denotes: effector memory, CD45RA- CD27-. This receptor was identified in a human donor in good health. The chain carries TRBV20-1 and TRBJ1-2, with D perhaps matching TRBD1 (5 bases). The CDR3 spells CSALDGQTNYGYTF. As DNA, the CDR3 is TGCAGTGCTCTGGACGGACAAACTAACTATGGCTACACCTTC.